The 21 T cell receptor beta chains presented below share a single source sample, sequenced in a study of blood T cell repertoires in COVID-19. Assay used: immunoSEQ multiplex PCR; TCRdb lists only in-frame clones, some missing. The sample yields 390,000 or so clones, approximately 90% seen once. The material sequenced was PBMCs or T cells enriched from blood (not recorded which). Receptor source: a woman aged 45-60 years who had recovered from COVID-19.

For this clone: The junction does not match germline at one end; this may be a read error. This chain links TRBV12-3 or TRBV12-4 with TRBJ2-1; 7 bases align to TRBD2. CDR3 size: 11 residues. CDR3 sequence: CASRLAGDQFF. CDR3 nucleotide sequence: TGTGCCAGCCGTTTGGCGGGGGACCAGTTCTTC.

This chain links TRBV27 with TRBJ1-6; TRBD1 agrees at 8 bases. From germline, CDR1 is MNHEY and CDR2 SMNVEV (reference sequence). The V segment lost 5 bases and the J segment 6 bases; nucleotides outside the gene matches: 12. The CDR3 has 17 amino acids. CDR3 sequence (DNA): TGTGCCAGCAGTCCACCGCGCCGTGGACAGGGTAATTCACCCCTCCACTTT. Its protein product is CASSPPRRGQGNSPLHF.

The V gene is TRBV30, the J gene TRBJ1-2; TRBD1 matches at 7 bases. CDR1 and CDR2 from the germline V gene are GTSNPN and SVGIG (reference sequence). Losses at the gene ends were 4 bases for V and 3 bases for J; bases not matched to a gene: 5. This CDR3 has 13 amino acids. In DNA, the CDR3 is TGTGCCTGGAACAGGGGAGGCGACTATGGCTACACCTTC. Its protein is CAWNRGGDYGYTF.

The rearrangement joins TRBV5-1 to TRBJ1-2; the match to TRBD1 covers 7 bases. The trim removed 0 bases at V and 11 bases at J, leaving 7 bases unmatched. The CDR3 has 13 amino acids. Germline assignment: CDR1 SGHRS and CDR2 YFSETQ. In nucleotides, the CDR3 is TGCGCCAGCAGCTTGGCCCAAGGGGGCGGTTACACCTTC. Its protein product is CASSLAQGGGYTF.

As DNA, the CDR3 is TGTGCCAGTACCGAGACAGGGGAGGAATCACCCCTCCACTTT. Amino acid sequence: CASTETGEESPLHF. The rearrangement joins TRBV19 to TRBJ1-6, with 8 positions matching TRBD1. This CDR3 is built from 14 residues. V lost 7 bases, J lost 10 bases, and 9 bases stayed unmatched. Germline assignment: CDR1 LNHDA and CDR2 SQIVND (reference sequence).

This clone was counted only a few times. The chain employs TRBV28 and TRBJ1-1, with TRBD1 identical over 7 bases. Germline V lookup: CDR1 MDHEN, CDR2 SYDVKM. V lost 6 bases to trimming and J lost 2 bases; unmatched junction nucleotides: 15. The CDR3 covers 17 residues. The DNA for the CDR3 is TGTGCCAGCAGCTTCCGCCCCTCCGACAGGGAAAACACTGAAGCTTTCTTT. Translation gives CASSFRPSDRENTEAFF. Based on the CDR3 plus reference TRBV28 and TRBJ1-1, the full variable domain is DVKVTQSSRYLVKRTGEKVFLECVQDMDHENMFWYRQDPGLGLRLIYFSYDVKMKEKGDIPEGYSVSREKKERFSLILESASTNQTSMYLCASSFRPSDRENTEAFFGQGTRLTVV.

The genes are TRBV12-3 or TRBV12-4 and TRBJ1-5; D unresolved. The CDR3 sequence is 13 residues long. V was trimmed by 3 bases and J by 8 bases, leaving 11 bases between them. The CDR3 coding sequence is TGTGCCAGCAGTTTCGAGGGCGCTGAGCCCCAGCATTTT. Translating gives CASSFEGAEPQHF.

V and J are TRBV18 and TRBJ1-2; 9 bases match TRBD1. Germline CDR1 reads KGHSH; CDR2 reads LQKENI. CDR3 length equals 18 residues. The junction had 11 bases not matched to a gene; V was cut back by 2 bases and J by 1 base. CDR3 DNA: TGTGCCAGCTCACCATTGGGACAGGGTTCCGGTATTAACTATGGCTACACCTTC. The encoded protein is CASSPLGQGSGINYGYTF.

This clone appeared once. The chain uses TRBV5-1 and TRBJ1-6, with a weak D call TRBD1 (5 bases). Trimming stripped 2 bases from V and 6 bases from J, with 12 bases between. CDR1 SGHRS and CDR2 YFSETQ come from the germline V gene. The CDR3 spans 15 residues. CDR3 nucleotides: TGCGCCAGCAGCTTCCGGACATTAGCTAATTCACCCCTCCACTTT. Translating gives CASSFRTLANSPLHF.

This chain links TRBV7-6 with TRBJ2-5; D may be TRBD1 (6 bases). CDR3 size: 16 residues. The ends were cut back, 0 bases at V and 1 base at J, with 12 bases in the middle. Looked up from germline, CDR1 is SGHVS and CDR2 is FNYEAQ. The CDR3 loop reads CASSLAWGRAQETQYF. The CDR3 nucleotides read TGTGCCAGCAGCTTAGCGTGGGGGCGAGCCCAAGAGACCCAGTACTTC.

This chain uses TRBV5-1 with TRBJ2-5; maybe TRBD1 (6 bases). The CDR3 covers 16 residues. Trimming removed 2 bases at V and 2 bases at J, with 16 bases between. CDR1 and CDR2 (germline): SGHRS, YFSETQ. The CDR3 nucleotides read TGCGCCAGCAGCTTTCTAGGGTTGCAGGGGCAAGAGACCCAGTACTTC. This encodes CASSFLGLQGQETQYF. Full variable domain (missing parts from reference TRBV5-1 and TRBJ2-5): KAGVTQTPRYLIKTRGQQVTLSCSPISGHRSVSWYQQTPGQGLQFLFEYFSETQRNKGNFPGRFSGRQFSNSRSEMNVSTLELGDSALYLCASSFLGLQGQETQYFGPGTRLLVL.

V usage is TRBV27 and J usage is TRBJ2-7; maybe TRBD2 (6 bases). Trimming took off 3 bases at V and 5 bases at J, with 11 bases between the two ends. The germline V gene has CDR1 MNHEY and CDR2 SMNVEV (reference sequence). The CDR3 has 13 amino acids. DNA of the CDR3: TGTGCCAGCAGTTTTGGGGACTTGAACGAGCAGTACTTC. Translation: CASSFGDLNEQYF.

CDR3 DNA: TGTGCCAGCAGTTTTTTACTAGCGGGGGCAGATACGCAGTATTTT. Residues: CASSFLLAGADTQYF. The chain links TRBV27 to TRBJ2-3; TRBD2 matches at 11 bases. The junction had 3 bases not matched to a gene; V was cut back by 3 bases and J by 4 bases. The CDR3 covers 15 residues. Germline-derived CDR1 and CDR2 are MNHEY and SMNVEV (reference sequence).

The chain links TRBV6-4 to TRBJ1-5; D unresolved. V lost 6 bases and J lost 3, with 21 bases in between. CDR1 is MRHNA, CDR2 SNTAGT, per germline. The CDR3 is made up of 17 amino acids. This CDR3 reads CASRECPGAGNNQPQHF. CDR3 DNA: TGTGCCAGCAGAGAGTGTCCGGGTGCGGGGAACAATCAGCCCCAGCATTTT.

The chain couples TRBV4-3 to TRBJ1-3; D gene unclear. Germline values: CDR1 LGHNA, CDR2 YSLEER. This CDR3 has 18 amino acids. V was shortened by 0 bases and J by 2 bases, with 17 bases between the two germline ends. DNA of the CDR3: TGCGCCAGCAGCCAAGACCCCTCCATTGGAGGGACTGGAAACACCATATATTTT. It encodes CASSQDPSIGGTGNTIYF.

This clone has a handful of counts. The chain couples TRBV5-1 to TRBJ2-2; 10 bases are shared with TRBD1. From germline, CDR1 is SGHRS and CDR2 YFSETQ. The CDR3 has 14 amino acids. With V trimmed by 4 bases and J by 5 bases, 2 bases remained unmatched. Here the CDR3 DNA reads TGCGCCAGCAGCGGGACAGGGGATACCGGGGAGCTGTTTTTT. It codes for CASSGTGDTGELFF.

The chain couples TRBV5-1 to TRBJ2-7, with 10 bases identical to TRBD1. V shed 4 bases and J 0 bases; nucleotides not matched to a gene: 4. CDR3 length equals 15 residues. The V gene's germline CDR1 is SGHRS and CDR2 YFSETQ. CDR3 residues: CASSPRTGGSYEQYF. The CDR3 DNA is TGCGCCAGCAGCCCCCGGACAGGGGGCTCCTACGAGCAGTACTTC.

The chain links TRBV6-1 to TRBJ2-7; D ambiguous. Looked up from germline, CDR1 is MNHNS and CDR2 is SASEGT. This CDR3 comprises 14 residues. The ends were cut back, 3 bases at V and 6 bases at J, with 15 bases in the middle. CDR3 in amino acids: CASSDYSQSIEQYF. CDR3 sequence (DNA): TGTGCCAGCAGTGATTACAGCCAGTCTATCGAGCAGTACTTC.

This clone was seen only a few times. The J gene is TRBJ1-3, the V gene TRBV6-6, with 8 bases that match TRBD1. The germline V gene has CDR1 MNHNY and CDR2 SVGAGI (reference sequence). The CDR3 is made up of 16 amino acids. V was clipped by 6 bases and J by 0 bases; unmatched bases: 7. The CDR3 is CASSRGQDLSGNTIYF. The DNA of the CDR3 is TGTGCCAGCAGCCGGGGACAGGACCTCTCTGGAAACACCATATATTTT.

The chain combines TRBV3-1 (or the pseudogene TRBV3-2) with TRBJ2-1, with D unresolved. In germline, CDR1 is LGHDT, CDR2 YNNKEL (reference sequence). The CDR3 consists of 12 residues. V shed 5 bases and J shed 0 bases, with 2 bases lying between them. CDR3 sequence (DNA): TGTGCCAGCAGCTACTCCTACAATGAGCAGTTCTTC. It is translated as CASSYSYNEQFF.

This chain connects TRBV5-8 to TRBJ2-2; 8 positions agree with TRBD1. The germline gives CDR1 SGHTS, CDR2 YDEGEE. The CDR3 extends over 16 amino acids. Losses at the gene ends were 2 bases for V and 5 bases for J; bases not matched to a gene: 8. This CDR3 reads CASSLMVGQETGELFF. The CDR3 DNA reads as TGTGCCAGCAGCTTAATGGTGGGACAGGAGACCGGGGAGCTGTTTTTT.